The source of this TCR beta chain is a study of blood T cell repertoires in COVID-19. Study-level information: Nucleic acid was either cDNA or gDNA, and it came from T cells, B-cell-depleted T cells, or PBMCs.

This clone was counted between two and nine times. CDR3 length: 14 amino acids. V was pared by 3 bases and J by 2 bases, with 11 bases between. Germline CDR1 MNHNS, CDR2 SASEGT. Here immunoSEQ multiplex PCR was the method, and the copy in TCRdb shows in-frame clones only, minus some. The sample lists 250,000 to 300,000 clones; over 65% were seen once. The sequenced sample was peripheral blood. The sequence came from a man aged 60 to 75 who had recovered from COVID-19. The V gene is TRBV6-1, the J gene TRBJ2-7; a weak D match, TRBD2 (6 bases). The CDR3, as DNA: TGTGCCAGCAGTGAGTCGGGACTTACCTACGAGCAGTACTTC. It encodes CASSESGLTYEQYF.